The following is a T cell receptor (beta chain) sequence with its context. This specimen belongs to a study of cytotoxic CD8 clonotypes in ibrutinib-treated CLL. Sequencing used immunoSEQ multiplex PCR; TCRdb keeps in-frame clones, though not all of them. The table has over 95,000 clones, 58% seen once. V lost 0 bases and J lost 6; bases outside the gene matches: 3. Germline lookup yields CDR1 SGDLS and CDR2 YYNGEE. This CDR3 comprises 14 residues. The specimen was PBMCs, collected after 24 months of ibrutinib treatment. The gene calls are TRBV9 and TRBJ1-1, with 9 positions matching TRBD1. The source of this sequence is a human donor with chronic lymphocytic leukemia. CDR3 bases: TGTGCCAGCAGCGTAGTACAGGGGGCCGCTGAAGCTTTCTTT. It specifies CASSVVQGAAEAFF.